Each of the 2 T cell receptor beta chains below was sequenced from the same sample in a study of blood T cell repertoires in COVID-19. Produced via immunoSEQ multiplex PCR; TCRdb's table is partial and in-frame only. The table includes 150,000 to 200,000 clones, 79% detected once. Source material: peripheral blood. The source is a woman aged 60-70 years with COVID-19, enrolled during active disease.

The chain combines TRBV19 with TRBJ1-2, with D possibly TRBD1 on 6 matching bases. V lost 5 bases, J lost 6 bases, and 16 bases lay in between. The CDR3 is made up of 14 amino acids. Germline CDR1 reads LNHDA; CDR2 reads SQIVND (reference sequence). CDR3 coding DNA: TGTGCCAGTAGTCGACCGGGACATGACCATGGCTACACCTTC. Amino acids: CASSRPGHDHGYTF.

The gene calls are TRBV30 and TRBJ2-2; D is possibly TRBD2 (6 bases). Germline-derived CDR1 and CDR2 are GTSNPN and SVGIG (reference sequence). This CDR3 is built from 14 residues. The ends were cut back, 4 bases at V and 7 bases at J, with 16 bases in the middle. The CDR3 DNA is TGTGCCTGGACCCCGGGGGTAGATAGCGGGGAGCTGTTTTTT. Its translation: CAWTPGVDSGELFF.